What follows describes a single TCR beta chain. Method: immunoSEQ multiplex PCR; TCRdb's copy keeps in-frame clones and lacks some. The sample yields roughly 60,000 clones, 80% to 85% seen once. The CDR3 totals 15 residues. Trimming took 1 base from V and 9 from J; bases not matched to a gene: 7. The data derive from a study of blood T cell repertoires in COVID-19. In the study overall: T cells, B-cell-depleted T cells, or PBMCs provided the cDNA or gDNA that served as material.

Followed longitudinally, the Seattle patients had been enrolled during active infection. The chain is built from TRBV23-1 and TRBJ2-1, with TRBD1 identical over 9 bases. TRBV23-1 falls under the ORF class, with uncertain function. Sample: peripheral blood. The clonotype originates from a man aged 55 to 70 with COVID-19, enrolled during active disease. DNA for the CDR3: TGCGCCAGCAGTCAATTCAAGAACAGGGGGCGTGAGCAGTTCTTC. The encoded protein is CASSQFKNRGREQFF.